The present T cell receptor beta chain was sequenced within a study of T cells after yellow fever vaccination. Study-level background: Each low-cell-number fraction was prepared by means of SMART-Seq v4 Ultra Low Input.

The CDR3 extends over 14 amino acids. V was trimmed by 6 bases and J by 2 bases, leaving 13 bases between them. Germline V gives CDR1 MDHEN, CDR2 SYDVKM. This clonotype has just a few counts. Via MiXCR, TCRdb re-called the 5' RACE reads, giving one row per CDR3 protein. Among around 67,000 distinct CDR3 sequences listed, roughly 6.9% were seen once. This sequence was found in a young man who received the YFV17D yellow fever vaccine. The rearrangement joins TRBV28 to TRBJ1-1; no clear D gene. Sequenced material: CD8+ T cells sorted from PBMCs, taken 5 days after the first yellow fever vaccination. CDR3 DNA sequence: TGTGCCAGCAGCTATGGACGGAGCAACACTGAAGCTTTCTTT. Amino acid sequence: CASSYGRSNTEAFF.